The next 16 T cell receptor beta chains were all read from a single sample in a study of human T cells and chemical hapten exposure. TCRdb independently ran MiXCR on the RACE reads; one entry per CDR3 protein. The sample contains around 80,000 distinct CDR3 sequences, about 9% of which appear only once. This sample's time point: healthy volunteer bleed at 6 weeks. Unfractionated whole blood was the source of the extracted total RNA. Sequencing was carried out using whole blood. The receptors come from a male donor in good health. Some clones in this sample may be carry-over from other donors' samples.

This clonotype came up many times. The chain joins TRBV27 to TRBJ1-6; weak D call: TRBD1 (6 bases). The V and J ends lost 4 bases and 10 bases respectively, with 11 bases between them. Looked up from germline, CDR1 is MNHEY and CDR2 is SMNVEV (reference sequence). The CDR3 runs to 13 residues. CDR3 DNA: TGTGCCAGCAGTTATCACAGGGACTCACCCCTCCACTTT. This sequence encodes CASSYHRDSPLHF.

The chain carries TRBV10-3 and TRBJ2-3; D is possibly TRBD2 (5 bases). The CDR3 has 14 residues. V dropped 4 bases and J dropped 4 bases, with 12 bases sitting between them. Germline loops: CDR1 ENHRY, CDR2 SYGVKD. The CDR3 DNA reads TGTGCCATCAGTGTTTCGGGGTACGCAGATACGCAGTATTTT. Translating gives CAISVSGYADTQYF.

This clonotype was detected only a few times. V is TRBV12-3 or TRBV12-4 and J is TRBJ2-6; D may be TRBD2 (6 bases). The CDR3 contains 17 residues. Trimming shortened V by 2 bases and J by 1 base, and 12 bases separated the two germline ends. The CDR3 protein is CASSLPWRGSGANVLTF. The CDR3 DNA sequence: TGTGCCAGCAGTTTACCCTGGAGGGGTTCTGGGGCCAACGTCCTGACTTTC.

This clonotype was observed many times. V usage is TRBV6-1 and J usage is TRBJ2-7; D call uncertain. The CDR3 is 13 residues long. CDR1 and CDR2 (germline): MNHNS, SASEGT. V was trimmed by 0 bases and J by 6 bases, leaving 9 bases between them. The CDR3 sequence: CASSEAHRVEQYF. The CDR3 DNA is TGTGCCAGCAGTGAAGCGCACCGGGTCGAGCAGTACTTC.

Only a few counts were recorded for this clonotype. The V gene is TRBV7-9, the J gene TRBJ1-4; D perhaps matches TRBD1 (5 bases). CDR1 is SEHNR, CDR2 FQNEAQ, per germline (reference sequence). This CDR3 is 14 amino acids long. Trimming cost V 3 bases and J 5 bases, with 10 bases left between them. The CDR3 nucleotides are TGTGCCAGCAGCTTCCAGACAGAGAATGAAAAACTGTTTTTT. Amino acids: CASSFQTENEKLFF. Complete variable domain (other parts from reference TRBV7-9 and TRBJ1-4): DTGVSQNPRHKITKRGQNVTFRCDPISEHNRLYWYRQTLGQGPEFLTYFQNEAQLEKSRLLSDRFSAERPKGSFSTLEIQRTEQGDSAMYLCASSFQTENEKLFFGSGTQLSVL.

This clonotype has just a few counts. V gene TRBV27 combines with J gene TRBJ2-3; 12 positions agree with TRBD2. Trimming cost V 5 bases and J 0 bases; bases outside gene matches: 6. CDR3 length equals 17 residues. Germline CDR1 and CDR2: MNHEY and SMNVEV (reference sequence). The CDR3 here is CASSPWTSGTSTDTQYF. The CDR3 nucleotides are TGTGCCAGCAGTCCGTGGACTAGCGGGACTAGCACAGATACGCAGTATTTT.

In this sample, this clonotype turned up a few times. The genes are TRBV5-8 and TRBJ2-5; D might be TRBD1 or TRBD2, each matching 5 bases. The CDR3 runs 16 residues. Germline-derived CDR1 and CDR2 are SGHTS and YDEGEE. The ends were cut back, 4 bases at V and 2 bases at J, with 18 bases in the middle. The CDR3: CASSPRLGTSQETQYF. The CDR3 nucleotides are TGTGCCAGCAGCCCCAGACTCGGGACGTCACAAGAGACCCAGTACTTC.

This chain's CDR3 is CASREDPNTEAFF. DNA for the CDR3: TGTGCCAGCAGGGAGGATCCGAACACTGAAGCTTTCTTT. The chain is built from TRBV7-9 and TRBJ1-1; D is undetermined. Germline V CDR1 and CDR2: SEHNR, FQNEAQ (reference sequence). Trimming took off 6 bases at V and 1 base at J, with 9 bases between the two ends. CDR3 size: 13 residues.

The J gene is TRBJ2-3, the V gene TRBV2; TRBD1 is a possible D gene (7 bases). V dropped 9 bases and J dropped 5 bases, with 15 bases sitting between them. CDR1 and CDR2 (germline): SNHLY, FYNNEI. This CDR3 is 13 amino acids long. Written as DNA, the CDR3 is TGTGCCAGTGCCAGGCAGGGGGGAGATACGCAGTATTTT. This gives the protein CASARQGGDTQYF.

This clonotype was observed at least ten times. The V call is TRBV27, the J call TRBJ2-2; D gene ambiguous. The germline V gene has CDR1 MNHEY and CDR2 SMNVEV (reference sequence). Trimming removed 4 bases from V and 0 bases from J, with 6 bases in between. This CDR3 spans 14 amino acids. CDR3 coding DNA: TGTGCCAGCAGTTCCGGCTCGAACACCGGGGAGCTGTTTTTT. This sequence encodes CASSSGSNTGELFF.

Ten or more counts support this clonotype. Here the CDR3 reads CAIRAGGSTDTQYF. DNA for the CDR3: TGTGCCATCAGAGCGGGGGGCAGCACAGATACGCAGTATTTT. The chain recombines TRBV10-3 with TRBJ2-3; 9 nucleotides match TRBD2. Germline V gene lookup returns CDR1 ENHRY and CDR2 SYGVKD. The CDR3 extends over 14 amino acids. The J segment lost 0 bases and the V segment lost 6 bases, leaving 1 base of the junction unmatched.

There are a few counts of this clonotype. The V gene is TRBV27, the J gene TRBJ2-3, with TRBD2 identical over 11 bases. The CDR3 is 14 amino acids. The germline CDR1 and CDR2 sequences are MNHEY and SMNVEV (reference sequence). Trimming removed 7 bases from V and 4 bases from J; junction bases left unmatched: 4. CDR3 coding DNA: TGTGCCAGCATTAGCGGGGGGGCTTCAGATACGCAGTATTTT. It is translated as CASISGGASDTQYF.

This clonotype was seen ten or more times. The CDR3 nucleotides are TGCGCCAGCAGCTTTAGGGGGCCGGCGGAAAAACTGTTTTTT. Translating it yields CASSFRGPAEKLFF. The rearrangement joins TRBV5-1 to TRBJ1-4, with 7 bases that match TRBD1. V gave up 2 bases and J gave up 8 bases; unmatched junction bases: 6. Germline CDR1 and CDR2: SGHRS and YFSETQ. The CDR3 is 14 amino acids.

This chain joins TRBV19 and TRBJ1-1; D uncertain. This CDR3 is built from 14 residues. The germline V gene has CDR1 LNHDA and CDR2 SQIVND (reference sequence). The V and J ends lost 4 bases and 0 bases respectively, with 9 bases between them. CDR3 loop: CASSTPSVNTEAFF. The DNA for the CDR3 is TGTGCCAGTAGTACACCCTCGGTGAACACTGAAGCTTTCTTT.

This clonotype has at least ten counts. This chain links TRBV7-9 with TRBJ2-2; D assignment may be TRBD1 or TRBD2 (5 bases each). Trimming removed 5 bases at V and 0 bases at J, with 10 bases between. The CDR3 consists of 15 residues. Germline V CDR1 and CDR2: SEHNR, FQNEAQ (reference sequence). The CDR3 is CASSRDDANTGELFF. The CDR3 DNA follows: TGTGCCAGCAGCCGGGACGACGCGAACACCGGGGAGCTGTTTTTT.

The sample holds many counts of this clonotype. The DNA for the CDR3 is TGTGCCAGCAGCCCGAACGAAGATACGCAGTATTTT. It translates to CASSPNEDTQYF. The gene calls are TRBV2 and TRBJ2-3; no firm D call. This CDR3 spans 12 amino acids. Germline lookup yields CDR1 SNHLY and CDR2 FYNNEI. The V gene lost 6 bases and the J gene lost 5 bases, with 9 bases spanning the gap.